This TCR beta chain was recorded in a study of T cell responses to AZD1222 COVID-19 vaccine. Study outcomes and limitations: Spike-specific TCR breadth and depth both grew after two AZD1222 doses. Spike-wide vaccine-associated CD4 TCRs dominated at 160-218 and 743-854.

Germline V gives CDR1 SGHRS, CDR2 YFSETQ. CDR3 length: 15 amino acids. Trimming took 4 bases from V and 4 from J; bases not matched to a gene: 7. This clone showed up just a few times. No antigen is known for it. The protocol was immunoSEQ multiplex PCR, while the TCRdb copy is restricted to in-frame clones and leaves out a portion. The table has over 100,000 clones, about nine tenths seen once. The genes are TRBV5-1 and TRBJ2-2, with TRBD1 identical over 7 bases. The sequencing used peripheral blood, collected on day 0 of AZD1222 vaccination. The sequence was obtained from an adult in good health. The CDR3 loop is CASSVGQTSTGELFF. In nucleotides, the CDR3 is TGCGCCAGCAGCGTGGGACAGACGAGCACCGGGGAGCTGTTTTTT.